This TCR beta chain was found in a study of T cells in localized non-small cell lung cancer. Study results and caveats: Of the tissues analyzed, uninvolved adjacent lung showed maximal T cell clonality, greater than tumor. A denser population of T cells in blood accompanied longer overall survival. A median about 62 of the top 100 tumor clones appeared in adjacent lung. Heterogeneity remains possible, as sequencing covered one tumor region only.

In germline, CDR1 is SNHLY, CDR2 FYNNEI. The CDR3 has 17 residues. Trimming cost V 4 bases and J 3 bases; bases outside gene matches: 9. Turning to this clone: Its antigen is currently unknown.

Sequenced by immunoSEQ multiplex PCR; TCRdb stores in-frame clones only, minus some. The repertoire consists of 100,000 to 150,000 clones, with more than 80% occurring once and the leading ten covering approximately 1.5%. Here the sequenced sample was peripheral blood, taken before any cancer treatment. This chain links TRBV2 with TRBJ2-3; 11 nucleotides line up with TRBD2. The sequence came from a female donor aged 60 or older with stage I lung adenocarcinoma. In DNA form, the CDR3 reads TGTGCCAGCAGTGGCACTAGCGGGAGAGTAGTTACAGATACGCAGTATTTT. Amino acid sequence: CASSGTSGRVVTDTQYF.